The sequence of this T cell receptor (beta chain) was determined in a study of identical twins. The study's findings and limits: Surplus twin overlap in beta out-of-frame sequences was less pronounced.

Germline V gene lookup returns CDR1 MNHNS and CDR2 SASEGT. V lost 10 bases and J lost 4; bases outside the gene matches: 8. This CDR3 comprises 14 residues. TCRdb analysed the 5' RACE reads with MiXCR anew, one entry per CDR3 protein. The data contain around 480,000 distinct CDR3 sequences, around an eighth of them singletons. This clonotype was counted between two and nine times. As yet, its antigen is unknown. In addition, the sample was reused for a study of yellow fever vaccine responses in identical twins. This second study notes: Twins reportedly had a vaccine T cell response that seemed partly convergent, partly personalized.

The specimen was CD4+ T cells sorted from blood. This receptor was obtained from a woman aged 18-29 years in good health. The chain is built from TRBV6-1 and TRBJ1-1, with TRBD1 identical over 11 bases. CDR3: CANKPGTGGTEAFF. Here the CDR3 DNA reads TGTGCCAACAAACCCGGGACAGGGGGCACTGAAGCTTTCTTT.